The 5 T cell receptor beta chains presented below share a single source sample, sequenced in a study of T cells after yellow fever vaccination. TCRdb itself ran the 5' RACE reads through MiXCR, one entry per CDR3 protein. This sample carries about 210,000 distinct CDR3 sequences, 2.5% to 3.5% of them seen once, and the ten largest clones take approximately 3.5%. This specimen consisted of CD4+ T cells sorted from PBMCs, obtained 10 days after the yellow fever booster vaccination. The source is a man aged 18 to 29 who received the YFV17D yellow fever vaccine.

This clonotype was seen many times. V is TRBV9 and J is TRBJ1-5, with D perhaps TRBD1 (5 bases). The length of the CDR3 is 15 residues. Germline lookup yields CDR1 SGDLS and CDR2 YYNGEE. V lost 0 bases and J lost 7, with 14 bases in between. The CDR3 coding sequence is TGTGCCAGCAGCGTAGGGCAGGGATCGAACCAGCCCCAGCATTTT. Its translation is CASSVGQGSNQPQHF. Full variable domain (remainder filled in from reference TRBV9 and TRBJ1-5): DSGVTQTPKHLITATGQRVTLRCSPRSGDLSVYWYQQSLDQGLQFLIQYYNGEERAKGNILERFSAQQFPDLHSELNLSSLELGDSALYFCASSVGQGSNQPQHFGDGTRLSIL.

This clonotype was counted between two and nine times. The chain uses TRBV18 and TRBJ2-2, with D tentatively TRBD2 (6 bases). The CDR3 extends over 17 amino acids. The germline V and J ends were trimmed by 1 base and 3 bases, with 15 bases remaining between them. Germline V gives CDR1 KGHSH, CDR2 LQKENI. The DNA of the CDR3 is TGTGCCAGCTCACCACGGAGGGGTCTACGTGACACCGGGGAGCTGTTTTTT. Protein: CASSPRRGLRDTGELFF.

This clonotype was detected only a few times. This chain links TRBV10-3 with TRBJ1-1; TRBD1 matches at 8 bases. The V and J ends lost 4 bases and 7 bases, in that order; junction bases with no gene match: 5. This CDR3 is 13 amino acids long. In germline, CDR1 is ENHRY, CDR2 SYGVKD. The CDR3 DNA reads TGTGCCATCAGTGGGAGGACAGGGATTGAAGCTTTCTTT. Its protein is CAISGRTGIEAFF.

This clonotype was observed many times. The rearrangement joins TRBV29-1 to TRBJ2-3; no clear D. V lost 3 bases to trimming and J lost 2 bases, with 12 bases between them. The CDR3 has 14 residues. CDR1 is SQVTM and CDR2 is ANQGSEA in the germline V gene. The CDR3 DNA follows: TGCAGCGTTGATAGTGCGGTAGTCACAGATACGCAGTATTTT. Translating it yields CSVDSAVVTDTQYF.

This clonotype has a count of ten or more. The chain recombines TRBV7-2 with TRBJ2-3, with D possibly TRBD2 on 6 matching bases. The length of the CDR3 is 14 residues. The germline gives CDR1 SGHTA, CDR2 FQGNSA. With 5 bases removed from V and 0 bases from J, the gap between germline ends came to 9 bases. CDR3 bases: TGTGCCAGCAGCCCGGGGAGGAGCACAGATACGCAGTATTTT. Translation: CASSPGRSTDTQYF. The whole variable domain, remainder taken from reference TRBV7-2 and TRBJ2-3, is GAGVSQSPSNKVTEKGKDVELRCDPISGHTALYWYRQSLGQGLEFLIYFQGNSAPDKSGLPSDRFSAERTGGSVSTLTIQRTQQEDSAVYLCASSPGRSTDTQYFGPGTRLTVL.